This T cell receptor (beta chain) was sequenced during a study of human T cells and chemical hapten exposure. This clonotype has at least ten counts. Antigen unknown. Study processing details: Samples held a median of roughly 100,000 TCRs, range 23,224–690,600. TCRdb re-derived calls from the RACE reads in MiXCR, one entry per CDR3 protein. What appears here as the V and J calls and clone size reflects TCRdb's work, not the paper's. The repertoire consists of some 380,000 distinct CDR3 sequences, with roughly 4.8% occurring once and the leading ten covering under 3%. Time point described: patch test 1, 2 weeks after DPC sensitization. Treatment reported: therapeutic diphenylcyclopropenone sensitization with weekly scalp DPC. Blood sampling occurred before each patch-test application. Notes on the study in general: Patch test score was positively correlated with the counts of PT1 expanded TCRs.

The ends lost 7 bases at V and 4 bases at J; junction bases unmatched: 6. The CDR3 is 13 amino acids. CDR1 SQVTM and CDR2 ANQGSEA come from the germline V gene. The chain has TRBV29-1 and TRBJ2-5; 10 bases fit TRBD1. This clonotype was obtained from a woman in her fifties or sixties with alopecia areata. Some clones in this sample may be carry-over from other donors' samples. This specimen consisted of whole blood, obtained in connection with sensitization to the hapten diphenylcyclopropenone (DPC). CDR3 amino acids: CSGGTGVIETQYF. Here the CDR3 DNA reads TGCAGCGGAGGGACAGGGGTGATAGAGACCCAGTACTTC.